This T cell receptor beta chain was sequenced in a study of Ad26.COV2.S vaccination and SARS-CoV-2 variants. On the study more broadly: Intramuscularly, Ad26.COV2.S was given either once or twice, 56 days apart.

Treatment given: 19 received Ad26.COV2.S at low or high dose, single or two shots; about 5 received placebo; per-sample allocation not given. Sampling happened 63 days after the first vaccine or placebo injection. This vaccine is an Ad26 vector that expresses the Wuhan-strain SARS-CoV-2 spike. The V end lost 1 base, the J end lost 4 bases, and 5 bases lay between the germline ends. The germline CDR1 and CDR2 sequences are LGHDT and YNNKEL (reference sequence). The CDR3 totals 13 residues. Many counts were recorded for this clone. The antigen is undetermined. The protocol was immunoSEQ multiplex PCR, while the TCRdb copy is restricted to in-frame clones and leaves out a portion. The data hold 440,000 or so clones, with less than 95% observed a single time. Study observations and caveats: Similar non-spike TCR breadth was seen in vaccine and placebo recipients.

Sequences were derived from peripheral blood, sampled in a trial of Ad26.COV2.S vaccine versus placebo. This TCR came from a person between 18 and 59 years old who received the Ad26.COV2.S COVID-19 vaccine or a placebo. The chain uses TRBV3-1 (or the pseudogene TRBV3-2) and TRBJ1-3; D remains ambiguous. The CDR3 bases are TGTGCCAGCAGCCAAGCCTCAGGAAACACCATATATTTT. This gives the protein CASSQASGNTIYF.